This TCR beta chain was recovered during a study of blood T cell repertoires in COVID-19. Overall study: Spain, Italy and the United States supplied samples that represented acute and convalescent COVID-19.

TCRdb keeps only in-frame clones here, not all; method: immunoSEQ multiplex PCR. The table includes some 520,000 clones, approximately 92% detected once. The CDR3 is 11 residues long. Germline V CDR1 and CDR2: DFQATT, SNEGSKA (reference sequence). The V and J ends lost 4 bases and 3 bases respectively, with 6 bases between them. The receptor was isolated from a man in his late teens or twenties with COVID-19, enrolled during active disease. The chain joins TRBV20-1 to TRBJ1-1; tentative D call: TRBD1 (5 bases). The specimen was peripheral blood. The CDR3: CSAKGDTEAFF. In DNA, the CDR3 is TGCAGTGCTAAAGGGGACACTGAAGCTTTCTTT.